This T cell receptor beta chain was identified in a study of T cells after yellow fever vaccination. In the case of this clonotype: Its target is not known.

Study-level points and caveats: Most primary-vaccination clones reappeared after the booster (about 97% CD4, 88% CD8). The secondary response showed a weaker magnitude and a faster peak, day 5 versus 15.

The CDR3 has 14 residues. The trim removed 5 bases at V and 4 bases at J, leaving 5 bases unmatched. Looked up from germline, CDR1 is SGHNT and CDR2 is YENEEA. Universal primer sites and UMIs were introduced during 5'RACE template-switching synthesis of TCR cDNA. TCRdb fed the 5' RACE reads into MiXCR, producing one record per CDR3 protein. The repertoire holds some 340,000 distinct CDR3 sequences, with roughly 4.3% as singletons. The genes are TRBV11-3 and TRBJ1-1; 9 bases align to TRBD1. The sequence came from a man between 18 and 35 years old who received the YFV17D yellow fever vaccine. Source: PBMCs, taken 5 days after the yellow fever booster vaccination. The CDR3 DNA is TGTGCCAGCAGCGTGACAGGGGGGGGCACTGAAGCTTTCTTT. Protein: CASSVTGGGTEAFF. Together with reference TRBV11-3 and TRBJ1-1, the CDR3 gives the full variable domain: EAGVVQSPRYKIIEKKQPVAFWCNPISGHNTLYWYLQNLGQGPELLIRYENEEAVDDSQLPKDRFSAERLKGVDSTLKIQPAELGDSAVYLCASSVTGGGTEAFFGQGTRLTVV.